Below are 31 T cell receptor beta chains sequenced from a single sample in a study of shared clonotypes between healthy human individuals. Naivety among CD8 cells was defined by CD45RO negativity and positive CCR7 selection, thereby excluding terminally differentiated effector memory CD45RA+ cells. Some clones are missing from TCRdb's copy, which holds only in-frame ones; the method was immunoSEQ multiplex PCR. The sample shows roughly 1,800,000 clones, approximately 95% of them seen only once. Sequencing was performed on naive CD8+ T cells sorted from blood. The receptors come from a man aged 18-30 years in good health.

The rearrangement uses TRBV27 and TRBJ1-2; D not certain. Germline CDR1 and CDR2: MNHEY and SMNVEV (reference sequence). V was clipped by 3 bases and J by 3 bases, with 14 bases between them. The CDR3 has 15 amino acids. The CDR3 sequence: CASSFSYSSYYGYTF. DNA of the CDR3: TGTGCCAGCAGTTTTAGCTACAGCTCTTACTATGGCTACACCTTC.

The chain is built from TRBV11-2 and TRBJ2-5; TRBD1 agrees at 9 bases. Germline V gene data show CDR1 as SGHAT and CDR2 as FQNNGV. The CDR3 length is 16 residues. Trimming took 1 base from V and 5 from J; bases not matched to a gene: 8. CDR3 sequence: CASSLGGTGKWETQYF. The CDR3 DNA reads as TGTGCCAGCAGCTTAGGGGGGACAGGGAAGTGGGAGACCCAGTACTTC.

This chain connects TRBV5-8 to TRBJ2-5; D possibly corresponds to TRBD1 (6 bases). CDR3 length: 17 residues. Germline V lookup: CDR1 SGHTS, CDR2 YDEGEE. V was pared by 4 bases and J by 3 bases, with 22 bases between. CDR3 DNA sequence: TGTGCCAGCAGCCGGGCCAGGGGCCCTCGGGATAAAGAGACCCAGTACTTC. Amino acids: CASSRARGPRDKETQYF.

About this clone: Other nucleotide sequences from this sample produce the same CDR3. The DNA for the CDR3 is TGCGCCAGCAGTGAGTCTAACGAGCAGTACTTC. Protein: CASSESNEQYF. The genes are TRBV10-2 and TRBJ2-7; D is unclear. Germline V gene data show CDR1 as WSHSY and CDR2 as SAAADI. CDR3 length equals 11 residues. The germline V and J ends were trimmed by 0 bases and 5 bases, with 2 bases remaining between them.

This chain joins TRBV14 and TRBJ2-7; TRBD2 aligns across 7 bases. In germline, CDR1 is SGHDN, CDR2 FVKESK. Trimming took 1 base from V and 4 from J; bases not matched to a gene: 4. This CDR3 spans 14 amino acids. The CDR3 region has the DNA TGTGCCAGCAGCCAAGTCCGGGGACTATACGAGCAGTACTTC. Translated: CASSQVRGLYEQYF.

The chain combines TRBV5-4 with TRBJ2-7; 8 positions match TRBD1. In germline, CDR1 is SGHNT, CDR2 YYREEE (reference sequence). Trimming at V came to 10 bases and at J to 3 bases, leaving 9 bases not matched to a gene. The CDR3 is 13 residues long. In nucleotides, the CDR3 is TGTGCCTGTGGACAGGGAAGCCACTACGAGCAGTACTTC. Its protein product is CACGQGSHYEQYF.

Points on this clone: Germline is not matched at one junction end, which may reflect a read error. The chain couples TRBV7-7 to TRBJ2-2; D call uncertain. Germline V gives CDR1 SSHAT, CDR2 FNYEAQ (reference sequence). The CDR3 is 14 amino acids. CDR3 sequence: CASSLDGNTGELFF. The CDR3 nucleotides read TGTGCTAGCAGCTTAGACGGAAACACCGGGGAGCTGTTTTTT.

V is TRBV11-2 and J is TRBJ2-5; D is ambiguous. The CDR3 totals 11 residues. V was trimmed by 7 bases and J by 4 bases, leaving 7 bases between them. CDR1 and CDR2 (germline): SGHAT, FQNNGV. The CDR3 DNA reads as TGTGCCAGCACCAATGGAGAGACCCAGTACTTC. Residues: CASTNGETQYF.

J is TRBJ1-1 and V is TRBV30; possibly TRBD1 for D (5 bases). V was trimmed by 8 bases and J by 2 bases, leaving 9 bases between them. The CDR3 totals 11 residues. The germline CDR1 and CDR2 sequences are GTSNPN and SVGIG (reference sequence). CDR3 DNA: TGTGCCGCGGGGCTTAACACTGAAGCTTTCTTT. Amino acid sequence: CAAGLNTEAFF.

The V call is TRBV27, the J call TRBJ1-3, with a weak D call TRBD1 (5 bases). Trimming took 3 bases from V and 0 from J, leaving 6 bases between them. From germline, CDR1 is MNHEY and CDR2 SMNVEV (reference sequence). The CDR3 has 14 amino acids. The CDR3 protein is CASSFQGSGNTIYF. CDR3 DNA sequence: TGTGCCAGCAGTTTTCAGGGCTCTGGAAACACCATATATTTT.

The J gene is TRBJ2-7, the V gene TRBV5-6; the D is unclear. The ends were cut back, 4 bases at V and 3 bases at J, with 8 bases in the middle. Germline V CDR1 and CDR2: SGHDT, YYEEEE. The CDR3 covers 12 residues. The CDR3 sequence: CASSRGIYEQYF. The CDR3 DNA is TGTGCCAGCAGCCGTGGGATCTACGAGCAGTACTTC.

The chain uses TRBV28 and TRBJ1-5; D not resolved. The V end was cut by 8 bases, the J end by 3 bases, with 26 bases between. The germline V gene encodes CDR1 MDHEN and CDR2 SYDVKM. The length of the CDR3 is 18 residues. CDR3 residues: CASAALVPDPIFNQPQHF. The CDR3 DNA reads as TGTGCCAGCGCCGCGTTAGTCCCCGACCCAATTTTCAATCAGCCCCAGCATTTT.

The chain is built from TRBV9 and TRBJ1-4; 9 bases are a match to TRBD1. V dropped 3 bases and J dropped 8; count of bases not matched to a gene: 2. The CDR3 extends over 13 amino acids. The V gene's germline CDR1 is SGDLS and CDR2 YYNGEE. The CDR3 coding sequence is TGTGCCAGCAGCGGACAGGGGGAAGAAAAACTGTTTTTT. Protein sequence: CASSGQGEEKLFF. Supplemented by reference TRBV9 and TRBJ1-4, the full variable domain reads DSGVTQTPKHLITATGQRVTLRCSPRSGDLSVYWYQQSLDQGLQFLIQYYNGEERAKGNILERFSAQQFPDLHSELNLSSLELGDSALYFCASSGQGEEKLFFGSGTQLSVL.

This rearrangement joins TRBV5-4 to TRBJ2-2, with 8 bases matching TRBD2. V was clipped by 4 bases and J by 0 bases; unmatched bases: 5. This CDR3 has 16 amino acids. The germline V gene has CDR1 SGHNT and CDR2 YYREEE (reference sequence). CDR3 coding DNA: TGTGCCAGCAGCGACCAGGGACTAGCGAACACCGGGGAGCTGTTTTTT. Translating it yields CASSDQGLANTGELFF.

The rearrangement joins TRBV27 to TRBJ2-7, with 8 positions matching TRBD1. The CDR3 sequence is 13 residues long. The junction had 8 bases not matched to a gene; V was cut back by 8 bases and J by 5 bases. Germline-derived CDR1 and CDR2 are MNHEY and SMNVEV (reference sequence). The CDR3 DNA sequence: TGTGCCAGCGGAAGGACAGGGCCCCACGAGCAGTACTTC. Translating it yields CASGRTGPHEQYF.

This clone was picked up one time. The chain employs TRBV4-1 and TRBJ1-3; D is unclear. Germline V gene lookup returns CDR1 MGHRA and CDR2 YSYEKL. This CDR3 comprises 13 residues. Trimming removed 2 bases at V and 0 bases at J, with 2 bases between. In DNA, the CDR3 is TGCGCCAGCAGCCAATCCTCTGGAAACACCATATATTTT. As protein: CASSQSSGNTIYF.

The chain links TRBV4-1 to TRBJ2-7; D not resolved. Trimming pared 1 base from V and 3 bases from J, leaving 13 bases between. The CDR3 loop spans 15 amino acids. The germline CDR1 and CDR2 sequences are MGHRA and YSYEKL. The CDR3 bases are TGCGCCAGCAGCCAAGGTCCCCAGAAGGACTACGAGCAGTACTTC. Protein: CASSQGPQKDYEQYF.

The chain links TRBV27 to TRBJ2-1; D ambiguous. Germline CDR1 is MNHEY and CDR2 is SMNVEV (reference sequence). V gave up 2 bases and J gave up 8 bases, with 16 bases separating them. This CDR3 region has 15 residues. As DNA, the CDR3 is TGTGCCAGCAGTTTAGGATCTACCTGGTTGGATGAGCAGTTCTTC. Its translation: CASSLGSTWLDEQFF.

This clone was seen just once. The CDR3 reads CASIVVTEAFF. The CDR3 DNA is TGTGCCAGCATTGTGGTAACTGAAGCTTTCTTT. The chain is built from TRBV2 and TRBJ1-1; unclear D gene. Trimming cost V 7 bases and J 5 bases, with 8 bases left between them. The germline CDR1 and CDR2 sequences are SNHLY and FYNNEI. The length of the CDR3 is 11 residues.

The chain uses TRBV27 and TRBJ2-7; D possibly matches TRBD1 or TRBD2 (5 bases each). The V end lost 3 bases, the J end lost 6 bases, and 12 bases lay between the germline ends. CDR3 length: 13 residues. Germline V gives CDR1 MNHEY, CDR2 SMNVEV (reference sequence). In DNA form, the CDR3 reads TGTGCCAGCAGTTTGGGGGTGTCGGCCGAGCAGTACTTC. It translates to CASSLGVSAEQYF.

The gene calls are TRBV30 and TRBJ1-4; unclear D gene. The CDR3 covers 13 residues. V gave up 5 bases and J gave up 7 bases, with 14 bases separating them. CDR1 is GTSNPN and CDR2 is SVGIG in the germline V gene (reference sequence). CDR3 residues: CAWDPPGSEKLFF. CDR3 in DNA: TGTGCCTGGGACCCCCCGGGGAGTGAAAAACTGTTTTTT.

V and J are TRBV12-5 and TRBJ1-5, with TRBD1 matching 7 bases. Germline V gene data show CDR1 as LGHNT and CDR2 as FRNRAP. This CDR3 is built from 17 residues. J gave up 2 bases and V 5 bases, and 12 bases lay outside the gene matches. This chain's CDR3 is CASGHWDSGGGNQPQHF. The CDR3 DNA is TGTGCTAGTGGTCACTGGGACAGCGGTGGGGGCAATCAGCCCCAGCATTTT.

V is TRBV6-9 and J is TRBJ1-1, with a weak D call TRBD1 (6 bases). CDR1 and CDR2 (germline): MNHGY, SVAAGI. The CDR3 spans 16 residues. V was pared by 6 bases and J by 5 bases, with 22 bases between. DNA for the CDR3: TGTGCCAGCAGACGCAAGGGGGGGGGCTTTTGGACTGAAGCTTTCTTT. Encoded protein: CASRRKGGGFWTEAFF.

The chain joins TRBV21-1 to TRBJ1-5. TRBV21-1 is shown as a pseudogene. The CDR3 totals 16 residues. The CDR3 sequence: CASSKQAGIGNQPQHF. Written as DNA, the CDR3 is TGTGCCAGCAGCAAACAGGCTGGGATCGGCAATCAGCCCCAGCATTTT.

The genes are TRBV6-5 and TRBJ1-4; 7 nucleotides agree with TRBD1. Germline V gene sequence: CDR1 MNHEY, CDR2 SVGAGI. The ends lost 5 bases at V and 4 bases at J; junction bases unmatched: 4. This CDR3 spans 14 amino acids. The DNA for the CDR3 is TGTGCCAGCAGTACAGGGGTCATTAATGAAAAACTGTTTTTT. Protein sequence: CASSTGVINEKLFF.

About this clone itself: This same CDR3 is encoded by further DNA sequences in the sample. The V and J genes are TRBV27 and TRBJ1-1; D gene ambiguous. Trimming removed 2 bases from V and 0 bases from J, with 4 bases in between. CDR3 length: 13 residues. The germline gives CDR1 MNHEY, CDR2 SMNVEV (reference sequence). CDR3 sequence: CASSLVLNTEAFF. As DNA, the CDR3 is TGTGCCAGCAGTTTAGTGCTGAACACTGAAGCTTTCTTT.

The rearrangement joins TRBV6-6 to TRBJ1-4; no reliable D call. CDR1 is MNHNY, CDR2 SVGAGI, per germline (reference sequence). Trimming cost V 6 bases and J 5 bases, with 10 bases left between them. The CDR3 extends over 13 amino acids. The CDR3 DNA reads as TGTGCCAGCAGATCGGACCCAAATGAAAAACTGTTTTTT. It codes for CASRSDPNEKLFF.

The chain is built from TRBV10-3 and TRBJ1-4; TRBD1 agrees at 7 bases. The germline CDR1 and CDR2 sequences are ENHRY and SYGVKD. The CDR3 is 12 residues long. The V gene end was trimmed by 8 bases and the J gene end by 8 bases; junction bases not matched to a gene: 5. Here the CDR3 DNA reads TGTGCCATCGGGGGGGACAGCGAAAAACTGTTTTTT. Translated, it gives CAIGGDSEKLFF.

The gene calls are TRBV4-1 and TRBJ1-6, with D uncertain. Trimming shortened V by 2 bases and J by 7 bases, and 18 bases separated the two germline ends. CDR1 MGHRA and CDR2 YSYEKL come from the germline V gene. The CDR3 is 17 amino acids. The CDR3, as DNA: TGCGCCAGCAGCCAACGGGCTAGGTTCGAGGAGAATTCACCCCTCCACTTT. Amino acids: CASSQRARFEENSPLHF.

For the CDR3, the DNA is TGTGCCAGCAGCACCGGACAGGGGGCTGGCTACGAGCAGTACTTC. Protein: CASSTGQGAGYEQYF. This chain uses TRBV5-4 with TRBJ2-7; TRBD1 matches at 11 bases. V trimming: 4 bases; J trimming: 3 bases; junction bases outside the gene matches: 6. The CDR3 covers 15 residues. CDR1 and CDR2 from the germline V gene are SGHNT and YYREEE (reference sequence).

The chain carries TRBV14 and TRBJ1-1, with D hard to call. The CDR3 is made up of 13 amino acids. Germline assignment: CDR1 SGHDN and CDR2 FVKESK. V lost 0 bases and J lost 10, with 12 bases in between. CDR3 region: CASSQDWEVGAFF. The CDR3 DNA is TGTGCCAGCAGCCAAGATTGGGAGGTCGGAGCTTTCTTT.